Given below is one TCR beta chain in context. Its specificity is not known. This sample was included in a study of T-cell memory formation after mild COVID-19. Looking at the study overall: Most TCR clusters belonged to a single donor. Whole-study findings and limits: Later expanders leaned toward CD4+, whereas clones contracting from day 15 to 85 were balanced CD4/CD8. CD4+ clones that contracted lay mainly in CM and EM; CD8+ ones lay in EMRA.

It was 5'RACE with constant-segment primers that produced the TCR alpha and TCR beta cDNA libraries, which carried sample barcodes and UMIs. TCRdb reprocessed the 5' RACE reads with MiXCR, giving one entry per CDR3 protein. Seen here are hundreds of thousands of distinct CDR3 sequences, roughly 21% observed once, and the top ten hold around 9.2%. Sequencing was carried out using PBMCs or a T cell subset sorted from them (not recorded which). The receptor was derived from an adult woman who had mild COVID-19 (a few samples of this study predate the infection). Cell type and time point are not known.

The CDR3 sequence is CASSVAGGTTDTQYF. In DNA form, the CDR3 reads TGTGCCAGCAGTGTAGCGGGGGGAACCACAGATACGCAGTATTTT. The V call is TRBV6-4, the J call TRBJ2-3; 10 positions match TRBD2. The junction had 3 bases not matched to a gene; V was cut back by 4 bases and J by 2 bases. The CDR3 is 15 residues long. Germline V lookup: CDR1 MRHNA, CDR2 SNTAGT.